This TCR beta chain was obtained from a study of cytomegalovirus exposure and HLA in healthy donors. Researchers ran the PCR with 60 Vbeta and 13 Jbeta primers. The method was immunoSEQ multiplex PCR; TCRdb's version includes in-frame clones alone and lacks a portion of them. The data hold some 200,000 clones, with around 86% observed a single time. V lost 2 bases and J 6 bases, leaving 12 bases between the germline ends. The germline CDR1 and CDR2 sequences are SGHKS and YYEKEE (reference sequence). The CDR3 is 13 amino acids. Points from the study as a whole: Approximately 160 TCR beta chains were listed as cytomegalovirus-associated. Looking again later, the authors saw that most CMV-associated TCR beta chains seemed HLA-restricted.

Comments on this clone: Its antigen is as yet unknown.

Sequenced input: PBMCs. This receptor was identified in a middle-aged man in good health and CMV-seropositive. V gene TRBV5-5 combines with J gene TRBJ2-7, with a tentative D call TRBD1 (5 bases). In nucleotides, the CDR3 is TGTGCCAGCAGCTTTGGGGCAGGGTTCGAGCAGTACTTC. This gives the protein CASSFGAGFEQYF.